The clone carrying this TCR beta chain was found many times. These data originate in a study of identical twins. TCRdb recomputed calls from the 5' RACE reads with MiXCR, one row per CDR3 protein. The sample contains fewer than 800,000 distinct CDR3 sequences, about 7.1% of which appear only once. V lost 7 bases, J lost 4 bases, and 16 bases stayed unmatched. Looked up from germline, CDR1 is SGHRS and CDR2 is YFSETQ. CDR3 length: 16 residues. These records were also assigned to another study, of yellow fever vaccine responses in identical twins.

This TCR came from a woman aged 18-29 years in good health. The chain carries TRBV5-1 and TRBJ1-2; TRBD1 matches 7 bases. Specimen: PBMCs. CDR3 sequence reads: CASQGGNQQAGYGYTF. CDR3 nucleotides: TGCGCCAGCCAGGGGGGGAACCAACAAGCGGGCTATGGCTACACCTTC.